A single sample gave rise to the 23 T cell receptor beta chains below, sequenced in a study of PD-1 blockade in classical Hodgkin lymphoma. Assay: immunoSEQ multiplex PCR; the TCRdb copy retains only in-frame clones and omits some. The sample includes under 20,000 clones, less than 85% of them seen just once. Relapses following autologous stem cell transplantation were seen in all patients, with brentuximab vedotin exposure varying. This specimen was peripheral blood mononuclear cells (PBMCs), taken at baseline. These TCRs come from a human donor with classical Hodgkin lymphoma.

The rearrangement uses TRBV6-6 and TRBJ1-1; D not certain. V lost 6 bases and J 1 base, leaving 9 bases between the germline ends. The CDR3 has 13 amino acids. Germline V gene data show CDR1 as MNHNY and CDR2 as SVGAGI (reference sequence). The CDR3 loop reads CASRVAWNTEAFF. The CDR3 DNA reads TGTGCCAGCAGAGTGGCCTGGAACACTGAAGCTTTCTTT.

The V call is TRBV4-1, the J call TRBJ1-1; D remains ambiguous. Germline CDR1 MGHRA, CDR2 YSYEKL. The CDR3 is 15 amino acids. With 0 bases removed from V and 2 bases from J, the gap between germline ends came to 10 bases. DNA of the CDR3: TGCGCCAGCAGCCAAGATCGGCGAGTAAACACTGAAGCTTTCTTT. Its protein is CASSQDRRVNTEAFF.

J is TRBJ1-2 and V is TRBV28, with 7 bases identical to TRBD1. After removal of 2 bases from V and 7 bases from J, the junction contained 19 bases not matched to a gene. The CDR3 is made up of 18 amino acids. Germline V lookup: CDR1 MDHEN, CDR2 SYDVKM. CDR3 nucleotides: TGTGCCAGCAGTTTACCTATTGGTGAGGGACAGATCTATACTGGCTACACCTTC. Protein sequence: CASSLPIGEGQIYTGYTF.

The gene calls are TRBV28 and TRBJ1-2; D may be TRBD1 (6 bases). Germline CDR1 MDHEN, CDR2 SYDVKM. This CDR3 contains 17 residues. V was cut by 5 bases and J by 0 bases, with 19 bases left in between. CDR3 DNA: TGTGCCAGCAGTCCTACAGGGTACTCTAAAGCTAACTATGGCTACACCTTC. Translating gives CASSPTGYSKANYGYTF.

The chain is built from TRBV2 and TRBJ2-7; D unresolved. The length of the CDR3 is 13 residues. With 6 bases removed from V and 4 bases from J, the gap between germline ends came to 13 bases. Germline CDR1 SNHLY, CDR2 FYNNEI. CDR3 protein: CASRFSVGYEQYF. The CDR3 DNA follows: TGTGCCAGCAGATTTTCCGTGGGGTACGAGCAGTACTTC. The full variable domain, its missing parts supplied by reference TRBV2 and TRBJ2-7, is EPEVTQTPSHQVTQMGQEVILRCVPISNHLYFYWYRQILGQKVEFLVSFYNNEISEKSEIFDDQFSVERPDGSNFTLKIRSTKLEDSAMYFCASRFSVGYEQYFGPGTRLTVT.

V is TRBV7-3 and J is TRBJ2-3; D not certain. Trimming removed 5 bases at V and 3 bases at J, with 6 bases between. Germline CDR1 and CDR2: SGHTA and FQGTGA. CDR3 length equals 12 residues. CDR3 nucleotides: TGTGCCAGCAGCCTCGAGACAGATACGCAGTATTTT. It translates to CASSLETDTQYF.

This clone appeared once. The chain links TRBV10-3 to TRBJ1-2, with TRBD1 identical over 7 bases. The CDR3 contains 16 residues. CDR1 and CDR2 from the germline V gene are ENHRY and SYGVKD. Trimming took 4 bases from V and 3 from J; bases not matched to a gene: 11. The DNA for the CDR3 is TGTGCCATCAGTGGGCCCAGACAGGGTGAACACTATGGCTACACCTTC. It encodes CAISGPRQGEHYGYTF.

This clone is a singleton in its sample. This chain joins TRBV4-3 and TRBJ1-4; D remains unclear. Germline V lookup: CDR1 LGHNA, CDR2 YSLEER. The CDR3 is 15 residues long. Trimming left V 1 base short and J 7 bases short, with 13 bases between. CDR3 nucleotide sequence: TGCGCCAGCAGCCAAGGACAAGGTCGGGGTGAAAAACTGTTTTTT. This codes for CASSQGQGRGEKLFF.

The chain links TRBV5-4 to TRBJ1-3; perhaps TRBD1 as D (5 bases). V lost 5 bases to trimming and J lost 3 bases, with 15 bases between them. The CDR3 runs to 15 residues. CDR1 and CDR2 (germline): SGHNT, YYREEE (reference sequence). CDR3 DNA: TGTGCCAGCAGTCGCCAGGGTACATTTGGAAACACCATATATTTT. Protein product: CASSRQGTFGNTIYF.

The rearrangement uses TRBV4-3 and TRBJ2-5, with TRBD1 identical over 8 bases. Unmatched junction bases numbered 6, after V lost 1 base and J lost 11 bases. The CDR3 loop spans 13 amino acids. Per germline, CDR1 LGHNA and CDR2 YSLEER. CDR3 amino acids: CASSQAGGGNQYF. CDR3 bases: TGCGCCAGCAGCCAAGCAGGGGGCGGGAATCAGTACTTC.

The genes are TRBV4-1 and TRBJ2-3; D may correspond to TRBD1 or TRBD2 (5 bases each). The germline V gene encodes CDR1 MGHRA and CDR2 YSYEKL. This CDR3 region has 17 residues. V shed 1 base and J shed 4 bases, with 18 bases lying between them. The CDR3 protein is CASSQGWAGTRADTQYF. The CDR3 nucleotides read TGCGCCAGCAGCCAAGGTTGGGCAGGGACGAGGGCAGATACGCAGTATTTT.

The gene calls are TRBV6-1 and TRBJ1-2, with D possibly matching TRBD1 (6 bases). The germline CDR1 and CDR2 sequences are MNHNS and SASEGT. V shed 6 bases and J shed 3 bases, with 11 bases lying between them. CDR3 length: 13 residues. This CDR3 is CASRPRGHYGYTF. As DNA, the CDR3 is TGTGCCAGCAGGCCCAGGGGCCACTATGGCTACACCTTC.

The chain joins TRBV7-7 to TRBJ1-1, with 7 bases matching TRBD1. V was pared by 3 bases and J by 5 bases, with 9 bases of the junction left unmatched. CDR3 length: 15 residues. Germline values: CDR1 SSHAT, CDR2 FNYEAQ (reference sequence). The chain's CDR3 is CASSLTGTRGTEAFF. CDR3 nucleotides: TGTGCCAGCAGCTTGACAGGGACGAGGGGAACTGAAGCTTTCTTT. Together with reference TRBV7-7 and TRBJ1-1, the CDR3 gives the full variable domain: GAGVSQSPRYKVTKRGQDVTLRCDPISSHATLYWYQQALGQGPEFLTYFNYEAQPDKSGLPSDRFSAERPEGSISTLTIQRTEQRDSAMYRCASSLTGTRGTEAFFGQGTRLTVV.

V and J are TRBV27 and TRBJ2-7, with TRBD2 as a possible D gene (5 bases). This CDR3 contains 15 residues. Germline assignment: CDR1 MNHEY and CDR2 SMNVEV (reference sequence). With 5 bases removed from V and 7 bases from J, the gap between germline ends came to 21 bases. In nucleotides, the CDR3 is TGTGCCAGCAGTCCTTACCGGACTGGCTTTGAGGAGCAGTACTTC. Protein sequence: CASSPYRTGFEEQYF.

The DNA for the CDR3 is TGTGCCAGCAGCTTGGTAGGACAGGGTTACGAGCAGTACTTC. Its translation: CASSLVGQGYEQYF. The J gene is TRBJ2-7, the V gene TRBV5-6; TRBD1 aligns across 8 bases. Germline trimming cut 0 bases from V and 4 bases from J; bases unmatched to any gene: 3. CDR3 length: 14 residues. Germline values: CDR1 SGHDT, CDR2 YYEEEE.

This clone showed up just once. The chain uses TRBV7-6 and TRBJ2-3, with D maybe TRBD1 (6 bases). The germline gives CDR1 SGHVS, CDR2 FNYEAQ. V was shortened by 5 bases and J by 2 bases, with 14 bases between the two germline ends. This CDR3 region has 15 residues. In DNA, the CDR3 is TGTGCCAGCAGCCAATCAGGGGTGGACACAGATACGCAGTATTTT. This translates into CASSQSGVDTDTQYF.

V is TRBV29-1 and J is TRBJ1-1; D might be TRBD1 (5 bases). CDR1 is SQVTM and CDR2 is ANQGSEA in the germline V gene. Trimming took 5 bases from V and 5 from J, leaving 9 bases between them. This CDR3 has 11 amino acids. The CDR3 spells CSVRGGTEAFF. CDR3 in DNA: TGCAGCGTTAGGGGAGGAACTGAAGCTTTCTTT.

This rearrangement joins TRBV7-2 to TRBJ1-2, with D possibly being TRBD1 (6 bases). Germline V gene lookup returns CDR1 SGHTA and CDR2 FQGNSA. The CDR3 covers 14 residues. V lost 5 bases and J lost 10, with 20 bases in between. The CDR3, as DNA: TGTGCCAGCAGCCCCCAACAGGGAAGTAGAACCTACACCTTC. Translation: CASSPQQGSRTYTF. Variable domain in full (rest from reference TRBV7-2 and TRBJ1-2): GAGVSQSPSNKVTEKGKDVELRCDPISGHTALYWYRQSLGQGLEFLIYFQGNSAPDKSGLPSDRFSAERTGGSVSTLTIQRTQQEDSAVYLCASSPQQGSRTYTFGSGTRLTVV.

The V and J genes are TRBV19 and TRBJ1-5; no firm D call. Germline lookup yields CDR1 LNHDA and CDR2 SQIVND (reference sequence). The V end was cut by 7 bases, the J end by 1 base, with 8 bases between. This CDR3 has 13 amino acids. The CDR3 DNA is TGTGCCAGTAACCCCACGAGCAATCAGCCCCAGCATTTT. Translated: CASNPTSNQPQHF.

The gene calls are TRBV19 and TRBJ1-5; the match to TRBD1 covers 9 bases. Germline CDR1 reads LNHDA; CDR2 reads SQIVND (reference sequence). There are 15 residues in the CDR3. With V trimmed by 6 bases and J by 4 bases, 7 bases remained unmatched. The CDR3 reads CASRTGTGINQPQHF. DNA for the CDR3: TGTGCCAGTAGAACCGGGACAGGGATAAATCAGCCCCAGCATTTT.

The V and J genes are TRBV7-9 and TRBJ2-7; TRBD1 might be the D (5 bases). Per germline, CDR1 SEHNR and CDR2 FQNEAQ (reference sequence). CDR3 length equals 13 residues. Trimming took 7 bases from V and 5 from J, leaving 15 bases between them. In DNA form, the CDR3 reads TGTGCCAGCACCCCATCCAGGGCGGACGAGCAGTACTTC. This translates into CASTPSRADEQYF.

The rearrangement uses TRBV28 and TRBJ2-7, with D uncertain. Germline loops: CDR1 MDHEN, CDR2 SYDVKM. The CDR3 loop spans 14 amino acids. The CDR3 region has the DNA TGTGCGATAGGGCGCGGTGGATTCTCCTACGAGCAGTACTTC. Amino acid sequence: CAIGRGGFSYEQYF.

This clone has just one count. CDR3 in amino acids: CASSQGEGNSPLHF. In DNA form, the CDR3 reads TGCGCCAGCAGCCAGGGGGAAGGCAATTCACCCCTCCACTTT. V is TRBV4-3 and J is TRBJ1-6, with a possible D match to TRBD1 (5 bases). Trimming left V 3 bases short and J 7 bases short, with 10 bases between. Germline-derived CDR1 and CDR2 are LGHNA and YSLEER. The CDR3 runs to 14 residues.